These T cell receptor beta chains were read from a single sample in a study of patients and donors after allogeneic stem cell transplantation. In TCRdb, the RT-PCR reads were re-called with MiXCR into one record per CDR3 protein. The sample contains more than 850,000 distinct CDR3 sequences, approximately 19% of which appear only once. Sequencing was done on a sample of blood, either unsorted or a sorted T cell fraction (not recorded which). The receptors here all came from a human donor who was either an allogeneic HSCT recipient or a stem cell or donor lymphocyte infusion donor (not recorded which). It is not recorded whose cells these are; they may come from a transplant donor. The CDR3 runs from the conserved cysteine through the conserved F or W. The D gene is left open where the match is weak. Expanded clones get a size class; other rows say once, few or many, or leave the size out.

D | J | V | length | size | DNA | CDR3
NA | TRBJ2-7 | TRBV7-8 | 14 | few | TGTGCCAGCAGCTTATTCTCAAACTCCTACGAGCAGTACTTC | CASSLFSNSYEQYF
TRBD1 | TRBJ2-3 | TRBV4-3 | 16 | few | TGCGCCAGCAGCCAAGAGGGGACAGGGGCCACAGATACGCAGTATTTT | CASSQEGTGATDTQYF
TRBD1 | TRBJ1-2 | TRBV24-1 | 14 | NA | TGTGCCACCAGTGACCCGGACAGGGTCTATGGCTACACCTTC | CATSDPDRVYGYTF
TRBD1 | TRBJ2-1 | TRBV5-1 | 14 | once | TGCGCCAGAGCTAAGGACAGGACCAACAATGAGCAGTTCTTC | CARAKDRTNNEQFF
NA | TRBJ2-1 | TRBV12-3/TRBV12-4 | 12 | many | TGTGCCAGCAGTTTCGGAGGGAATGAGCAGTTCTTC | CASSFGGNEQFF
NA | TRBJ1-1 | TRBV18 | 13 | NA | TGTGCCAGCTCGGACGGACGGAGCACTGAAGCTTTCTTT | CASSDGRSTEAFF
NA | TRBJ1-2 | TRBV21-1 | 18 | NA | TGTGCCAGCAGCAAAATTGAGTCAGGCAGTGGACTAATTCGTGGCTACACCTTC | CASSKIESGSGLIRGYTF
TRBD1 | TRBJ1-4 | TRBV5-1 | 17 | NA | TGCGCCAGCAGCCCTGGACAGGGGGCAAGGGCTAATGAAAAACTGTTTTTT | CASSPGQGARANEKLFF
NA | TRBJ2-3 | TRBV20-1 | 15 | few | TGCAGTGCTAGGGGCGACAGAGCCCGTCCTGATACGCAGTATTTT | CSARGDRARPDTQYF
TRBD2 | TRBJ2-3 | TRBV11-2 | 17 | NA | TGTGCCAGCAGCTTACAAGGACGGGGACTAGCGGGAGATACGCAGTATTTT | CASSLQGRGLAGDTQYF
TRBD1 | TRBJ2-7 | TRBV5-6 | 12 | NA | TGTGCCAGCAGCCGGACAGGAGCCGAGCAGTACTTC | CASSRTGAEQYF
TRBD1 | TRBJ2-5 | TRBV29-1 | 11 | few | TGCAGCGTCGGGACAGCAGAGACCCAGTACTTC | CSVGTAETQYF
NA | TRBJ1-3 | TRBV5-1 | 17 | NA | TGCGCCAGCAGCTTGGACACCCTGGGAACCTCTGGAAACACCATATATTTT | CASSLDTLGTSGNTIYF
TRBD1 | TRBJ1-1 | TRBV12-3/TRBV12-4 | 16 | NA | TGTGCCAGCAGCCACCAATTCACAGGGGCCCAGGGTGAAGCTTTCTTT | CASSHQFTGAQGEAFF
NA | TRBJ2-6 | TRBV9 | 16 | NA | TGTGCCAGCAGCGCCCCGAGAGGAGGTGGGGCCAACGTCCTGACTTTC | CASSAPRGGGANVLTF
TRBD1 | TRBJ1-5 | TRBV12-3/TRBV12-4 | 16 | few | TGTGCCAGCAGCCCTAACAGGGGAGGCCCCAATCAGCCCCAGCATTTT | CASSPNRGGPNQPQHF
TRBD1 | TRBJ2-3 | TRBV12-3/TRBV12-4 | 14 | few | TGTGCCAGCAATTACAGGGGGGTCACAGATACGCAGTATTTT | CASNYRGVTDTQYF
NA | TRBJ2-5 | TRBV20-1 | 13 | few | TGCAGTGCTAGAACTCTCAAAGAAGAGACCCAGTACTTC | CSARTLKEETQYF
NA | TRBJ2-1 | TRBV5-5 | 13 | many | TGCGCCAGCAGCCTAGGACCACACAATGAGCAGTTCTTC | CASSLGPHNEQFF
TRBD2 | TRBJ2-3 | TRBV24-1 | 17 | few | TGTGCCACCAGTGATCCAGGGGAGCGGGGGACCCCGGCCGCGCAGTATTTT | CATSDPGERGTPAAQYF
NA | TRBJ1-1 | TRBV9 | 14 | NA | TGTGCCAGCAGCGTAGAGGGCAGTGACACTGAAGCTTTCTTT | CASSVEGSDTEAFF
NA | TRBJ2-7 | TRBV20-1 | 14 | NA | TGCAGTGTCCTCCGGGACCCCTCCCGGGGGGAGCAGTACTTC | CSVLRDPSRGEQYF